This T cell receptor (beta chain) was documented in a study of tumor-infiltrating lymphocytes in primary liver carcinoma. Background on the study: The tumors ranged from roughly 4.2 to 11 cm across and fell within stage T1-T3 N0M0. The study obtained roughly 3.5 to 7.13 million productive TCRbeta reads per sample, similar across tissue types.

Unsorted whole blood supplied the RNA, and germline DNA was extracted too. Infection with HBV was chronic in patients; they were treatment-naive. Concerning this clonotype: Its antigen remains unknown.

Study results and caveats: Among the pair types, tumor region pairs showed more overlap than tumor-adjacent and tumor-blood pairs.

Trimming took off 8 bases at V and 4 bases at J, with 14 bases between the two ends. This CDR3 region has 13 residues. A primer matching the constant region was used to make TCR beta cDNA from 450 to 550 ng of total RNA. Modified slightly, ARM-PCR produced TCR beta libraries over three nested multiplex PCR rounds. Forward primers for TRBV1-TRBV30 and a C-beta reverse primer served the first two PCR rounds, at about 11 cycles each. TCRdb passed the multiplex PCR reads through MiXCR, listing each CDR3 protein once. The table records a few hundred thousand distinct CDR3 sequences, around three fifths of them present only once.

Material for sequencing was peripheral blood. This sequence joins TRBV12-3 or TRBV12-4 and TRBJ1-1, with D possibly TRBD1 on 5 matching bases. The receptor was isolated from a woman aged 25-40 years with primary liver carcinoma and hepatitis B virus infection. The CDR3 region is CASSISQGTEAFF. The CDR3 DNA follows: TGTGCCAGCTCCATCTCCCAGGGCACTGAAGCTTTCTTT.